This TCR beta chain appears in the sequencing data of a study of T cell responses to AZD1222 COVID-19 vaccine. Overall study results and limits: Vaccine-associated CD4 TCRs spanned spike, dominant at 160-218 and 743-854. Possibly, clonal diversity was underestimated; donors were largely white British and included more females.

The assay was immunoSEQ multiplex PCR, and TCRdb's table has in-frame clones only and misses some. The data contain some 150,000 clones, roughly 89% of them seen just once; the ten biggest clones take up 5%. To note about this clone: Its target is unknown.

The germline gives CDR1 LGHDT, CDR2 YNNKEL (reference sequence). V was trimmed by 4 bases and J by 5 bases, leaving 12 bases between them. The CDR3 totals 14 residues. The chain joins TRBV3-1 (or the pseudogene TRBV3-2) to TRBJ2-1, with unresolved D. The source of this sequence is an adult in good health. Sequenced material: peripheral blood, taken on day 0 of AZD1222 vaccination. CDR3 residues: CASSPRIGHNEQFF. DNA of the CDR3: TGTGCCAGCAGCCCGAGGATAGGGCACAATGAGCAGTTCTTC.